These T cell receptor beta chains were read from a single sample in a study of T cell responses to AZD1222 COVID-19 vaccine. Profiled with immunoSEQ multiplex PCR; TCRdb holds only in-frame clones, not every one. Here the sample spans 150,000 to 200,000 clones, around 90% being singletons. The sample here was peripheral blood, taken 28 days after the second AZD1222 dose. The receptors here all came from an adult who received the AZD1222 COVID-19 vaccine. Each CDR3 is given with its conserved first and last residue. The order of the fields is J gene, V gene, D gene, CDR3 protein. D genes are given only for firm matches.

j_gene: TRBJ1-2
v_gene: TRBV4-2
d_gene: NA
CDR3aa: CASSQGRRHGYTF

j_gene: TRBJ2-7
v_gene: TRBV29-1
d_gene: NA
CDR3aa: CSVEVSYEQYF

j_gene: TRBJ1-4
v_gene: TRBV5-1
d_gene: NA
CDR3aa: CASSPSQGVEKLFF

j_gene: TRBJ2-7
v_gene: TRBV27
d_gene: NA
CDR3aa: CASGMTDPPEYF

j_gene: TRBJ2-3
v_gene: TRBV7-7
d_gene: NA
CDR3aa: CASSLGSAVTDTQYF

j_gene: TRBJ2-7
v_gene: TRBV9
d_gene: TRBD2
CDR3aa: CASSSRGDGYVYEQYF

j_gene: TRBJ2-7
v_gene: TRBV6-1
d_gene: NA
CDR3aa: CASSDQGVSYEQYF

j_gene: TRBJ1-6
v_gene: TRBV7-9
d_gene: TRBD1
CDR3aa: CASSFGQGLGSRSPLHF

j_gene: TRBJ1-3
v_gene: TRBV5-5
d_gene: NA
CDR3aa: CASSRGAGNTIYF

j_gene: TRBJ2-1
v_gene: TRBV3-1/TRBV3-2
d_gene: NA
CDR3aa: CASSQVLAGEQFF

j_gene: TRBJ1-3
v_gene: TRBV5-1
d_gene: TRBD1
CDR3aa: CASSPTRQGSGNTIYF